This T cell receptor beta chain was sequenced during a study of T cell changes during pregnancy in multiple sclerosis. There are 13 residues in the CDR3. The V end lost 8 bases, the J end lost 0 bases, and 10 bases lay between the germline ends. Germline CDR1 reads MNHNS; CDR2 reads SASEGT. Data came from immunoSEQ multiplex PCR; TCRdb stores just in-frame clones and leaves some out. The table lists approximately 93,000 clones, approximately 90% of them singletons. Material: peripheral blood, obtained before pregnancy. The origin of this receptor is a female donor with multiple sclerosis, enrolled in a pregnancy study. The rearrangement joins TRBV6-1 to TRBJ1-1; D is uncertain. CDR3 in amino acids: CASQTFMNTEAFF. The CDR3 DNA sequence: TGTGCCAGCCAGACATTCATGAACACTGAAGCTTTCTTT.